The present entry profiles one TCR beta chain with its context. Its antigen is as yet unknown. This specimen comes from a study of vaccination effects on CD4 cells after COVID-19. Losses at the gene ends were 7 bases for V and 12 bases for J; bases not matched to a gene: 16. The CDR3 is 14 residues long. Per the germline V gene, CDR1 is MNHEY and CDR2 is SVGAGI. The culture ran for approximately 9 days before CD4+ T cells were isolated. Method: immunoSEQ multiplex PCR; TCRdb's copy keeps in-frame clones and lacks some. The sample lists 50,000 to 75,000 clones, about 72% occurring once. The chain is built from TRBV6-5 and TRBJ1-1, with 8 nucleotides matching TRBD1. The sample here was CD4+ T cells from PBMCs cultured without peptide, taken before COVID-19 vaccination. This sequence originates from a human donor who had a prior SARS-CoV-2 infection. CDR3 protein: CASKSPGGELLSFF. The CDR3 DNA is TGTGCCAGCAAAAGCCCAGGGGGCGAGTTATTATCTTTCTTT.